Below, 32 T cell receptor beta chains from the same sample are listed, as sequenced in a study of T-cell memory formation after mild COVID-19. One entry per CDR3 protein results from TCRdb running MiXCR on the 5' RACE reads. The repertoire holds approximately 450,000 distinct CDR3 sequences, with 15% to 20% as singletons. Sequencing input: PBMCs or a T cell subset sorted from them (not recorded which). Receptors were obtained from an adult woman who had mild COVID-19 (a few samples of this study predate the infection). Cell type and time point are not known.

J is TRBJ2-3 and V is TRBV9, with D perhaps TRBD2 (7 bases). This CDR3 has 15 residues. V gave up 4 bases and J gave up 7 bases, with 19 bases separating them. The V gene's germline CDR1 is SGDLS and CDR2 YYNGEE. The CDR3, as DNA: TGTGCCAGCAGCACCCGATCGGGGGGCGCAAATACGCAGTATTTT. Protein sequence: CASSTRSGGANTQYF.

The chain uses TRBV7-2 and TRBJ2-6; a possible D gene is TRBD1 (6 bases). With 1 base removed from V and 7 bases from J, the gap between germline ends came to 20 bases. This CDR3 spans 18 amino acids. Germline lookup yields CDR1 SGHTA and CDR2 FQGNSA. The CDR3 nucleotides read TGTGCCAGCAGCTTAGTCTACCTGGGCAGGGGAACCGCCAACGTCCTGACTTTC. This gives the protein CASSLVYLGRGTANVLTF. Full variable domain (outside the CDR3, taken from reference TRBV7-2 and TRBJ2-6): GAGVSQSPSNKVTEKGKDVELRCDPISGHTALYWYRQSLGQGLEFLIYFQGNSAPDKSGLPSDRFSAERTGGSVSTLTIQRTQQEDSAVYLCASSLVYLGRGTANVLTFGAGSRLTVL.

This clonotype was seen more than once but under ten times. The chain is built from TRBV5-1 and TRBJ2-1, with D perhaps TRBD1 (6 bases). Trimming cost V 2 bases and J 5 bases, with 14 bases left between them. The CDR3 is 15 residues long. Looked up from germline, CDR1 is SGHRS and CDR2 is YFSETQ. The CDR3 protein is CASSLQGFANNEQFF. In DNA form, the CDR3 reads TGCGCCAGCAGCTTACAGGGTTTCGCTAACAATGAGCAGTTCTTC.

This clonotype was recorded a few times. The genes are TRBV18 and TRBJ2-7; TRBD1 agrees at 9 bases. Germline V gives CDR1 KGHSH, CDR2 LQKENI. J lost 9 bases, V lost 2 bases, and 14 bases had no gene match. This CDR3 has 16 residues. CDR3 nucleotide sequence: TGTGCCAGCTCACCAAGGGGACAGGGTAACCTACGAGGGCAGTACTTC. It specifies CASSPRGQGNLRGQYF.

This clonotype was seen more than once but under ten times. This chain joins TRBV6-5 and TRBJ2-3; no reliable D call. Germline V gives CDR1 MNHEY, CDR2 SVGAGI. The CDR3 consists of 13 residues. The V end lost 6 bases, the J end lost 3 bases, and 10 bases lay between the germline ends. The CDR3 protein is CASRGIATDTQYF. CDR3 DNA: TGTGCCAGCAGGGGGATAGCTACAGATACGCAGTATTTT.

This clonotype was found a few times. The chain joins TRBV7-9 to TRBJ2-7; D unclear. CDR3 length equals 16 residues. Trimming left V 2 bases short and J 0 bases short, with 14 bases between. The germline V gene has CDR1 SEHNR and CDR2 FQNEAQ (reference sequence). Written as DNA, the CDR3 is TGTGCCAGCAGCTTAAAAAAGGGTGCGGTCTCCTACGAGCAGTACTTC. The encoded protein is CASSLKKGAVSYEQYF.

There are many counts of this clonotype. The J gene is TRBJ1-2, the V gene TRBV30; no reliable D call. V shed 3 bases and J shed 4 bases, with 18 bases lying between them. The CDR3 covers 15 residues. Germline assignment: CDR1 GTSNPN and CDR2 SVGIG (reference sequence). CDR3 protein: CAWSRLLPPPYGYTF. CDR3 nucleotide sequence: TGTGCCTGGAGCCGCCTCCTACCTCCCCCCTATGGCTACACCTTC.

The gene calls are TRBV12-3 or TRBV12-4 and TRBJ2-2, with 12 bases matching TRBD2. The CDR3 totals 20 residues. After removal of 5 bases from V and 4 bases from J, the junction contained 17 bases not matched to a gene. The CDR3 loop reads CASSTETSGGSGRSTGELFF. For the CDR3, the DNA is TGTGCCAGCAGTACGGAGACTAGCGGGGGCTCCGGGCGGTCCACCGGGGAGCTGTTTTTT.

The CDR3 protein is CASSSGQGVSPLHF. The CDR3 region has the DNA TGTGCCAGCAGTTCGGGACAGGGGGTTTCACCCCTCCACTTT. This chain connects TRBV11-2 to TRBJ1-6; 11 bases agree with TRBD1. CDR3 length: 14 amino acids. With 6 bases clipped from V and 9 bases from J, the junction kept 4 bases outside the gene matches. Germline CDR1 SGHAT, CDR2 FQNNGV.

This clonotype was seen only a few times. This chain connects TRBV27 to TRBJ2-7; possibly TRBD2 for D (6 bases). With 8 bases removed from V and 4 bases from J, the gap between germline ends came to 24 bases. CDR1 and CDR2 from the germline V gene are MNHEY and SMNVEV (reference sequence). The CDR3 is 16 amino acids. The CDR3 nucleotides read TGTGCCAGCCGAGGATTCCGGGACTCCCTTTCGTACGAGCAGTACTTC. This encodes CASRGFRDSLSYEQYF.

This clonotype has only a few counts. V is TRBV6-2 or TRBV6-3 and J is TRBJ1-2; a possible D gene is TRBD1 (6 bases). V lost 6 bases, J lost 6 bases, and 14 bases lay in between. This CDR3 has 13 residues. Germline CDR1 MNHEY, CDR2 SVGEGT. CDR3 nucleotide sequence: TGTGCCAGCAGAACAGGGAGCCCTGATGGCTACACCTTC. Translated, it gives CASRTGSPDGYTF.

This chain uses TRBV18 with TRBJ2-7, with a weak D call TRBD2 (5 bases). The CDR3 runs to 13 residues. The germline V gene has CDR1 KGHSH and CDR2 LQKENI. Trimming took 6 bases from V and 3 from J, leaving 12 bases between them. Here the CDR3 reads CASSFTSVYEQYF. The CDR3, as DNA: TGTGCCAGCTCCTTTACTAGTGTCTACGAGCAGTACTTC. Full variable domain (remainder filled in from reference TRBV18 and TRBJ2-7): NAGVMQNPRHLVRRRGQEARLRCSPMKGHSHVYWYRQLPEEGLKFMVYLQKENIIDESGMPKERFSAEFPKEGPSILRIQQVVRGDSAAYFCASSFTSVYEQYFGPGTRLTVT.

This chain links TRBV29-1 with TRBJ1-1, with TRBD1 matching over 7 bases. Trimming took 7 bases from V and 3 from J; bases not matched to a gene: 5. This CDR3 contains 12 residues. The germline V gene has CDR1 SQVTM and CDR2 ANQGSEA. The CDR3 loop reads CSGVTGDTEAFF. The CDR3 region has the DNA TGCAGCGGGGTAACAGGGGACACTGAAGCTTTCTTT.

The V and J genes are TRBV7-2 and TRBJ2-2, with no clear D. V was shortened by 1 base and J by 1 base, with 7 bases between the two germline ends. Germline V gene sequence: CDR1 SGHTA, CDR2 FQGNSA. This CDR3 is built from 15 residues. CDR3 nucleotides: TGTGCCAGCAGCTTAGTTCCCCGGAACACCGGGGAGCTGTTTTTT. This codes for CASSLVPRNTGELFF.

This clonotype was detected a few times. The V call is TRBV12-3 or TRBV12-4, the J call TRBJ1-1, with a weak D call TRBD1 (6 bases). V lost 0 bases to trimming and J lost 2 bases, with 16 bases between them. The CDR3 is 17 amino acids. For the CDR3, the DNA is TGTGCCAGCAGTTTAGCCCCGCCCGACAGGCTTAACACTGAAGCTTTCTTT. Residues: CASSLAPPDRLNTEAFF.

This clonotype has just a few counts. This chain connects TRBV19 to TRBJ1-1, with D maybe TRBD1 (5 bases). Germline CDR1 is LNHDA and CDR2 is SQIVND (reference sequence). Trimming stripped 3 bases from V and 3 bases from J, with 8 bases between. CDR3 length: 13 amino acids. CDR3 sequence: CASSMKGDTEAFF. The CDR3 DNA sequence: TGTGCCAGTAGTATGAAAGGGGACACTGAAGCTTTCTTT.

The CDR3 nucleotides are TGTGCCAGCAGTTACTTCTCAGGGTTCGGGGCCAACGTCCTGACTTTC. It yields the protein CASSYFSGFGANVLTF. This sequence joins TRBV6-5 and TRBJ2-6; a possible D gene is TRBD1 (5 bases). Trimming cost V 1 base and J 4 bases, with 11 bases left between them. The CDR3 totals 16 residues. From germline, CDR1 is MNHEY and CDR2 SVGAGI.

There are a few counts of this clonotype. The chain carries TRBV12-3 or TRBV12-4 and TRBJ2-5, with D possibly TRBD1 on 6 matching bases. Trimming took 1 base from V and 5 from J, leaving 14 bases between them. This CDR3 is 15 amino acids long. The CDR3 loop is CASSLVQGWGETQYF. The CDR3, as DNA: TGTGCCAGCAGTTTAGTACAGGGATGGGGTGAGACCCAGTACTTC.

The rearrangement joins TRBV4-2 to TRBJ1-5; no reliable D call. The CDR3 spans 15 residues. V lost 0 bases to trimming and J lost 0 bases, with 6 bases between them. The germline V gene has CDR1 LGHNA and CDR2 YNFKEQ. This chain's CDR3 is CASSQEEDSNQPQHF. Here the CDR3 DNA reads TGTGCCAGCAGCCAAGAGGAGGATAGCAATCAGCCCCAGCATTTT.

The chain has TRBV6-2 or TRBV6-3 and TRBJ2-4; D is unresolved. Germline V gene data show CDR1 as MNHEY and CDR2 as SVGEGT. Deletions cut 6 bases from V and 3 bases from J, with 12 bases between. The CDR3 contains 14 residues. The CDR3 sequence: CASREPAGKNIQYF. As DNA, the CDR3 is TGTGCCAGCAGAGAGCCGGCTGGCAAAAACATTCAGTACTTC.

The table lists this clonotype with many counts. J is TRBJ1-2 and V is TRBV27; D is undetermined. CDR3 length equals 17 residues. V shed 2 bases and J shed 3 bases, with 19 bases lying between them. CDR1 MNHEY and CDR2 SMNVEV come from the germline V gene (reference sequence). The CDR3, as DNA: TGTGCCAGCAGTTTAAACGGTTGGTCAGCCCGCTACTATGGCTACACCTTC. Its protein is CASSLNGWSARYYGYTF.

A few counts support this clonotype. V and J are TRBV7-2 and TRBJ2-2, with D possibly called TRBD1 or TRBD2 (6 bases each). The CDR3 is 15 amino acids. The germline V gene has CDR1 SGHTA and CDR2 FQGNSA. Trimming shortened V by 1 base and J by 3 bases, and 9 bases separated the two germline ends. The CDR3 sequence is CASSLVGGHTGELFF. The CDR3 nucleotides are TGTGCCAGCAGCTTAGTCGGGGGCCACACCGGGGAGCTGTTTTTT. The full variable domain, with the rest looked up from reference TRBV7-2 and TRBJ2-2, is GAGVSQSPSNKVTEKGKDVELRCDPISGHTALYWYRQSLGQGLEFLIYFQGNSAPDKSGLPSDRFSAERTGGSVSTLTIQRTQQEDSAVYLCASSLVGGHTGELFFGEGSRLTVL.

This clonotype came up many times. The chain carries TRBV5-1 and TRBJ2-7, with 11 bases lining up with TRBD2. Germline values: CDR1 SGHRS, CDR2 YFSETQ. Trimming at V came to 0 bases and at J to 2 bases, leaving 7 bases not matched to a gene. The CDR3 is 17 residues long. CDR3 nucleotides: TGCGCCAGCAGCTTGGGAAGGACTAGCGGGTTTACCTACGAGCAGTACTTC. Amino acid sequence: CASSLGRTSGFTYEQYF.

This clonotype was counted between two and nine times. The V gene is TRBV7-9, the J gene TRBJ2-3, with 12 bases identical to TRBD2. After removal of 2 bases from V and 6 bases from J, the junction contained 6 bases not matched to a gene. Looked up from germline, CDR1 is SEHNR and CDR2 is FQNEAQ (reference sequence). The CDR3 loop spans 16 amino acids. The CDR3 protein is CASSLPTSGGGDTQYF. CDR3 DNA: TGTGCCAGCAGCTTACCGACTAGCGGGGGTGGGGATACGCAGTATTTT.

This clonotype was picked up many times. For the CDR3, the DNA is TGTGCCAGCAGCCCCCACGGCAACCAAGAGACCCAGTACTTC. It codes for CASSPHGNQETQYF. The V and J genes are TRBV5-4 and TRBJ2-5; D is undetermined. Germline V gene lookup returns CDR1 SGHNT and CDR2 YYREEE (reference sequence). V was cut by 4 bases and J by 0 bases, with 10 bases left in between. The CDR3 length is 14 residues.

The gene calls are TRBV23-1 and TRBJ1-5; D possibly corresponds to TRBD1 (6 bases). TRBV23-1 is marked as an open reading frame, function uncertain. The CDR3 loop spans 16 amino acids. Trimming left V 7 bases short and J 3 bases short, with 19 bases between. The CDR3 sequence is CASTQPPDSYNQPQHF. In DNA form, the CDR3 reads TGCGCCAGCACCCAACCCCCGGACAGCTACAATCAGCCCCAGCATTTT.

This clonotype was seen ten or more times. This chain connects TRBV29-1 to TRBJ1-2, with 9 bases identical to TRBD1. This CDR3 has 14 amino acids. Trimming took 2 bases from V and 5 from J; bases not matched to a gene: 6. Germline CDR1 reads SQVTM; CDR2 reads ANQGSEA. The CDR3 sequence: CSVEPAGQGYGYTF. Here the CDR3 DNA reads TGCAGCGTTGAACCAGCGGGACAGGGTTATGGCTACACCTTC.

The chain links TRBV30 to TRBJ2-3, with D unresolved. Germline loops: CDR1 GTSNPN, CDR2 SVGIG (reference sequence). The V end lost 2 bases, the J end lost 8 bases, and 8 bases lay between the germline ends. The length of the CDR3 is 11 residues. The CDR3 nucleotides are TGTGCCTGGAGTCATCCAGTTACGCAGTATTTT. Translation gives CAWSHPVTQYF.

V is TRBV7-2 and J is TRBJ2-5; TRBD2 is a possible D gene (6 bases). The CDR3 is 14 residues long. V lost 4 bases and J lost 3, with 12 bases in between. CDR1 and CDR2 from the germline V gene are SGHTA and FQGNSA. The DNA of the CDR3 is TGTGCCAGCAGCTCAAATATAGCGGAAGAGACCCAGTACTTC. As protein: CASSSNIAEETQYF.

CDR3 loop: CASSPFRETQYF. The CDR3 bases are TGTGCCAGCTCACCATTCCGAGAGACCCAGTACTTC. The V gene is TRBV18, the J gene TRBJ2-5; D uncertain. CDR3 length: 12 residues. CDR1 and CDR2 from the germline V gene are KGHSH and LQKENI. Trimming removed 2 bases from V and 4 bases from J, with 5 bases in between.

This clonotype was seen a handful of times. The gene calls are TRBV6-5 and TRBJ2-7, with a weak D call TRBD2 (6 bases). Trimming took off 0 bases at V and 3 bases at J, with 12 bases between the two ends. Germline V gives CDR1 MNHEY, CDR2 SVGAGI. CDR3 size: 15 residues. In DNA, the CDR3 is TGTGCCAGCAGTTACTCGAAGGGACTCGGCTACGAGCAGTACTTC. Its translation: CASSYSKGLGYEQYF.

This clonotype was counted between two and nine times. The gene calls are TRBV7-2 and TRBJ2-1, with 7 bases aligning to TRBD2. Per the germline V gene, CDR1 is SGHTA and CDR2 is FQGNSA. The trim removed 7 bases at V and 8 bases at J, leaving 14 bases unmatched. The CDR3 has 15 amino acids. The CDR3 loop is CASTWTSRLLDEQFF. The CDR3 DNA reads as TGTGCCAGCACTTGGACTAGTCGGTTACTCGATGAGCAGTTCTTC.